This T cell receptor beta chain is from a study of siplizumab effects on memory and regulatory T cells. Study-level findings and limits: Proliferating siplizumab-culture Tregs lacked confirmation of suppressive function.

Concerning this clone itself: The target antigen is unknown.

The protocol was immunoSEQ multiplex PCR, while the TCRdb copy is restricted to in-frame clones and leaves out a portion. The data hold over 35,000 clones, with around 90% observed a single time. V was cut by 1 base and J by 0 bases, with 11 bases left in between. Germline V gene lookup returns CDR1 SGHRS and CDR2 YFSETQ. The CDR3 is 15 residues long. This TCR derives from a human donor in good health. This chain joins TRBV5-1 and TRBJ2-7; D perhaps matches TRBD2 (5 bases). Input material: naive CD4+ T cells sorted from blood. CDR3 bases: TGCGCCAGCAGCTTGTGGACGGGAAGCTCCTACGAGCAGTACTTC. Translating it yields CASSLWTGSSYEQYF.